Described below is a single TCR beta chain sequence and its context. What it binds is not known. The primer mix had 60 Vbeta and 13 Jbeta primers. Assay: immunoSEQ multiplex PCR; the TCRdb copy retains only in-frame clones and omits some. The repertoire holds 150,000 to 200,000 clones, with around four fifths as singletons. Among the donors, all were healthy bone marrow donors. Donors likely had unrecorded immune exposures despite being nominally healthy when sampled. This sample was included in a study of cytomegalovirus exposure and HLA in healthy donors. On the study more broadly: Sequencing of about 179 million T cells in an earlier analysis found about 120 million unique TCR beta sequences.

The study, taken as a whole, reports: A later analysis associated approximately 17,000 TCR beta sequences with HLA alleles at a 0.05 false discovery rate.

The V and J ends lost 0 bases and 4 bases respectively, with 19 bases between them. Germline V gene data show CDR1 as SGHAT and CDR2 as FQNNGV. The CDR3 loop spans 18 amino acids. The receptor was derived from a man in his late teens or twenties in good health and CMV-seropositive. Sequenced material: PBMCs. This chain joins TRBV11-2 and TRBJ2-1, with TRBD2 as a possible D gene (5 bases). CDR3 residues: CASSLDLGGGSSYNEQFF. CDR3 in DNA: TGTGCCAGCAGCTTAGATCTGGGTGGCGGGTCCTCATACAATGAGCAGTTCTTC.